These 27 T cell receptor beta chains originate from one sample sequenced in a study of shared clonotypes between healthy human individuals. Clones were sequenced by immunoSEQ multiplex PCR, and TCRdb holds only the in-frame ones, with some missing. The sample lists more than 2,000,000 clones; roughly 93% were seen once. The sequenced sample consisted of naive CD4+ T cells from PBMCs. Described subset: CD45RA+ positively selected. These receptors originate from a man between 18 and 35 years old in good health. Some clones in this sample may be carry-over from other donors' samples.

This clone appeared a single time. The V call is TRBV28, the J call TRBJ2-7; 8 nucleotides align to TRBD1. Germline CDR1 MDHEN, CDR2 SYDVKM. The junction had 9 bases not matched to a gene; V was cut back by 10 bases and J by 4 bases. CDR3 length equals 13 residues. The CDR3 DNA reads as TGTGCCACCCACCGGGACAGGAGGTACGAGCAGTACTTC. Its protein product is CATHRDRRYEQYF.

The CDR3 reads CASSSRQAYNTEAFF. The CDR3 DNA sequence: TGCGCCAGCAGCTCCCGACAGGCCTACAACACTGAAGCTTTCTTT. V is TRBV5-1 and J is TRBJ1-1, with a tentative D call TRBD1 (6 bases). Trimming cost V 3 bases and J 2 bases, with 14 bases left between them. The germline V gene has CDR1 SGHRS and CDR2 YFSETQ. The CDR3 consists of 15 residues.

A note on this clone: Additional DNA sequences in this sample encode the identical CDR3. This rearrangement joins TRBV6-5 to TRBJ2-5; D perhaps matches TRBD1 (6 bases). The length of the CDR3 is 11 residues. V was trimmed by 7 bases and J by 5 bases, leaving 8 bases between them. The V gene's germline CDR1 is MNHEY and CDR2 SVGAGI. In nucleotides, the CDR3 is TGTGCCAGCACCCAGGGGGAGACCCAGTACTTC. It is translated as CASTQGETQYF.

The chain carries TRBV5-4 and TRBJ2-7; D possibly corresponds to TRBD1 (5 bases). Germline loops: CDR1 SGHNT, CDR2 YYREEE (reference sequence). The germline V and J ends were trimmed by 0 bases and 2 bases, with 9 bases remaining between them. This CDR3 is 14 amino acids long. The CDR3 spells CASSLDGQTYEQYF. In DNA, the CDR3 is TGTGCCAGCAGCTTGGACGGACAAACCTACGAGCAGTACTTC.

This chain connects TRBV19 to TRBJ2-2, with D unresolved. CDR1 and CDR2 from the germline V gene are LNHDA and SQIVND (reference sequence). Between the trimmed V and J ends, which lost 6 bases and 0 bases, there was a span of 14 bases. CDR3 size: 16 residues. The CDR3 DNA is TGTGCCAGTAGGCAGAATTACCTCGCGAACACCGGGGAGCTGTTTTTT. Its translation: CASRQNYLANTGELFF.

The V gene is TRBV30, the J gene TRBJ1-5; 10 nucleotides align to TRBD1. The junction had 3 bases not matched to a gene; V was cut back by 2 bases and J by 5 bases. CDR3 length equals 14 residues. Germline CDR1 GTSNPN, CDR2 SVGIG (reference sequence). This chain's CDR3 is CAWSPDRGYQPQHF. The CDR3 bases are TGTGCCTGGAGTCCGGACAGGGGGTATCAGCCCCAGCATTTT.

The rearrangement uses TRBV11-2 and TRBJ1-1; no reliable D call. This CDR3 contains 11 residues. The germline CDR1 and CDR2 sequences are SGHAT and FQNNGV. The V and J ends lost 5 bases and 6 bases respectively, with 7 bases between them. The CDR3: CASSPGAEAFF. DNA of the CDR3: TGTGCCAGCAGCCCCGGGGCTGAAGCTTTCTTT.

The chain combines TRBV5-1 with TRBJ1-5; tentatively, D is TRBD1 (5 bases). The germline CDR1 and CDR2 sequences are SGHRS and YFSETQ. The CDR3 covers 15 residues. The V and J ends lost 1 base and 5 bases respectively, with 13 bases between them. The CDR3 is CASSLKGSRDQPQHF. CDR3 sequence (DNA): TGCGCCAGCAGCTTGAAGGGGAGTCGGGATCAGCCCCAGCATTTT. Based on the CDR3 plus reference TRBV5-1 and TRBJ1-5, the full variable domain is KAGVTQTPRYLIKTRGQQVTLSCSPISGHRSVSWYQQTPGQGLQFLFEYFSETQRNKGNFPGRFSGRQFSNSRSEMNVSTLELGDSALYLCASSLKGSRDQPQHFGDGTRLSIL.

The chain carries TRBV7-3 and TRBJ2-1; 7 bases align to TRBD2. The trim removed 6 bases at V and 3 bases at J, leaving 11 bases unmatched. The CDR3 is 16 amino acids. Germline V gene sequence: CDR1 SGHTA, CDR2 FQGTGA. The DNA of the CDR3 is TGTGCCAGCAGTCTTCGGTGGGGCGGGAGCTACAATGAGCAGTTCTTC. Its translation is CASSLRWGGSYNEQFF.

The chain combines TRBV5-5 with TRBJ1-1, with D uncertain. The V gene's germline CDR1 is SGHKS and CDR2 YYEKEE (reference sequence). This CDR3 is built from 14 residues. V lost 3 bases, J lost 3 bases, and 12 bases lay in between. The CDR3 loop is CASSYTSGDTEAFF. The CDR3 DNA sequence: TGTGCCAGCAGCTATACTTCAGGTGACACTGAAGCTTTCTTT.

V gene TRBV5-4 combines with J gene TRBJ2-5; the match to TRBD1 covers 11 bases. Germline values: CDR1 SGHNT, CDR2 YYREEE (reference sequence). This CDR3 has 16 residues. J was trimmed by 6 bases and V by 4 bases; bases with no gene match: 11. The CDR3: CASSPSPGTGGKTQYF. The CDR3 DNA sequence: TGTGCCAGCAGCCCGAGCCCGGGGACAGGGGGTAAGACCCAGTACTTC.

V gene TRBV29-1 combines with J gene TRBJ2-2; D is perhaps TRBD1 or TRBD2 (5 bases each). Germline assignment: CDR1 SQVTM and CDR2 ANQGSEA. The CDR3 has 14 residues. V lost 2 bases and J 4 bases, leaving 11 bases between the germline ends. The CDR3 sequence: CSVESGLFTGELFF. The DNA of the CDR3 is TGCAGCGTTGAATCGGGGCTGTTCACCGGGGAGCTGTTTTTT.

The CDR3 spells CASSLRQGAYEQYF. In DNA, the CDR3 is TGTGCCAGCAGCTTAAGGCAGGGGGCTTATGAGCAGTACTTC. The rearrangement uses TRBV13 and TRBJ2-7; the match to TRBD1 covers 8 bases. Germline CDR1 is PRHDT and CDR2 is FYEKMQ (reference sequence). The CDR3 covers 14 residues. V gave up 2 bases and J gave up 7 bases; unmatched junction bases: 7.

The rearrangement joins TRBV29-1 to TRBJ1-5, with D perhaps matching TRBD1 (5 bases). Per the germline V gene, CDR1 is SQVTM and CDR2 is ANQGSEA. The CDR3 runs 14 residues. The V end lost 7 bases, the J end lost 1 base, and 14 bases lay between the germline ends. The CDR3 DNA reads as TGCAGCGCCGTGGAGGGGCTGAGCAATCAGCCCCAGCATTTT. This translates into CSAVEGLSNQPQHF.

This clone showed up just a few times. CDR3 residues: CSVASGDEQYF. CDR3 in DNA: TGCAGCGTTGCGTCCGGGGACGAGCAGTACTTC. The gene calls are TRBV29-1 and TRBJ2-7; possible D gene TRBD2, 5 bases. The V end lost 4 bases, the J end lost 5 bases, and 9 bases lay between the germline ends. Germline V gene data show CDR1 as SQVTM and CDR2 as ANQGSEA. This CDR3 contains 11 residues.

This chain joins TRBV11-3 and TRBJ2-5; the D gene is possibly TRBD2 (5 bases). The V and J ends lost 2 bases and 7 bases respectively, with 14 bases between them. The CDR3 is 14 amino acids. Germline lookup yields CDR1 SGHNT and CDR2 YENEEA. This CDR3 reads CASSLTGRDGTQYF. The CDR3 DNA sequence: TGTGCCAGCAGCTTAACGGGCCGGGATGGGACCCAGTACTTC.

This rearrangement joins TRBV6-1 to TRBJ1-1, with a possible D match to TRBD1 (5 bases). V was trimmed by 7 bases and J by 4 bases, leaving 13 bases between them. CDR3 length equals 13 residues. CDR1 MNHNS and CDR2 SASEGT come from the germline V gene. DNA of the CDR3: TGTGCCAGCATGGGACTTTTAGTCACTGAAGCTTTCTTT. Protein product: CASMGLLVTEAFF.

The V gene is TRBV11-3, the J gene TRBJ2-1; 8 nucleotides agree with TRBD2. This CDR3 spans 17 amino acids. Germline CDR1 and CDR2: SGHNT and YENEEA. With 0 bases clipped from V and 4 bases from J, the junction kept 8 bases outside the gene matches. This chain's CDR3 is CASSLEGSGASYNEQFF. The CDR3 DNA reads TGTGCCAGCAGCTTAGAGGGTAGCGGGGCCTCATACAATGAGCAGTTCTTC.

This chain uses TRBV5-1 with TRBJ2-1; no definite D call. The CDR3 has 15 amino acids. Trimming cost V 0 bases and J 8 bases, with 15 bases left between them. Germline assignment: CDR1 SGHRS and CDR2 YFSETQ. CDR3 nucleotides: TGCGCCAGCAGCTTGGTGTCTTCCCAATACCATGAGCAGTTCTTC. It yields the protein CASSLVSSQYHEQFF.

The chain combines TRBV18 with TRBJ1-3; D possibly corresponds to TRBD1 (6 bases). Trimming shortened V by 5 bases and J by 0 bases, and 14 bases separated the two germline ends. Germline V gene sequence: CDR1 KGHSH, CDR2 LQKENI. The CDR3 sequence is 16 residues long. The CDR3, as DNA: TGTGCCAGCTCAGTAACTCAGGGGACCTCTGGAAACACCATATATTTT. Translating gives CASSVTQGTSGNTIYF.

DNA of the CDR3: TGTGCCTGGGGATCGACTAGCGGGAGAACCCGGACCTACGAGCAGTACTTC. This gives the protein CAWGSTSGRTRTYEQYF. The chain links TRBV30 to TRBJ2-7; 12 bases line up with TRBD2. Trimming at V came to 5 bases and at J to 2 bases, leaving 13 bases not matched to a gene. This CDR3 is built from 17 residues. Germline loops: CDR1 GTSNPN, CDR2 SVGIG (reference sequence).

The chain is built from TRBV5-1 and TRBJ2-1; no reliable D call. This CDR3 spans 13 amino acids. The germline V gene encodes CDR1 SGHRS and CDR2 YFSETQ. V shed 1 base and J shed 4 bases, with 6 bases lying between them. The CDR3: CASSLTRYNEQFF. CDR3 bases: TGCGCCAGCAGCTTGACTCGGTACAATGAGCAGTTCTTC.

The V gene is TRBV7-2, the J gene TRBJ1-1; 8 bases are shared with TRBD1. V lost 4 bases, J lost 7 bases, and 14 bases stayed unmatched. Germline loops: CDR1 SGHTA, CDR2 FQGNSA. The CDR3 runs 16 residues. CDR3 nucleotide sequence: TGTGCCAGCAGCTCCGGAGTCCAGGGGGCTTTGAGTGAAGCTTTCTTT. Its protein is CASSSGVQGALSEAFF.

The chain uses TRBV4-1 and TRBJ2-3, with 9 bases matching TRBD2. Trimming cost V 2 bases and J 5 bases; bases outside gene matches: 5. CDR1 MGHRA and CDR2 YSYEKL come from the germline V gene. CDR3 length: 15 amino acids. The CDR3 protein is CASSQTGLALDTQYF. The CDR3 region has the DNA TGCGCCAGCAGCCAAACTGGACTAGCGTTAGATACGCAGTATTTT.

Of note for this clone: The same CDR3 is also encoded by other DNA sequences in this sample. This chain links TRBV11-3 with TRBJ2-2, with D unclear. Trimming cost V 4 bases and J 6 bases, with 6 bases left between them. From germline, CDR1 is SGHNT and CDR2 YENEEA. The CDR3 runs 12 residues. Here the CDR3 reads CASSSYPGELFF. CDR3 bases: TGTGCCAGCAGCTCTTATCCCGGGGAGCTGTTTTTT.

The V gene is TRBV5-1, the J gene TRBJ1-2, with 10 bases lining up with TRBD1. Germline CDR1 SGHRS, CDR2 YFSETQ. The J segment lost 4 bases and the V segment lost 4 bases, leaving 13 bases of the junction unmatched. The CDR3 totals 17 residues. Here the CDR3 reads CASSTAPTTGGGYGYTF. The DNA for the CDR3 is TGCGCCAGCAGCACCGCCCCCACGACAGGGGGCGGCTATGGCTACACCTTC.

The chain combines TRBV6-1 with TRBJ1-2, with D uncertain. Trimming removed 0 bases from V and 2 bases from J, with 13 bases in between. The CDR3 extends over 16 amino acids. Germline V lookup: CDR1 MNHNS, CDR2 SASEGT. The CDR3 reads CASSEAPSFSNYGYTF. The CDR3 nucleotides read TGTGCCAGCAGTGAAGCCCCCTCGTTTTCCAACTATGGCTACACCTTC.